What follows describes a single T cell receptor beta chain. The V gene's germline CDR1 is KGHSH and CDR2 LQKENI. Trimming took 3 bases from V and 6 from J, leaving 14 bases between them. The CDR3 is 14 residues long. This record belongs to a study of blood T cell repertoires in COVID-19. Whole-study context: PBMCs, B-cell-depleted T cells, or T cells provided the cDNA or gDNA that made up the material.

Some clones are missing from TCRdb's copy, which holds only in-frame ones; the method was immunoSEQ multiplex PCR. The data contain 150,000 to 200,000 clones, around 83% of them seen just once; the ten biggest clones take up around 7%. The chain is built from TRBV18 and TRBJ1-1; no clear D gene. The source is a woman older than 75 in a cohort sampled during active or convalescent COVID-19. Sequences were obtained from peripheral blood. The CDR3 is CASSPQREFAEAFF. The CDR3 DNA is TGTGCCAGCTCACCCCAGCGGGAATTTGCTGAAGCTTTCTTT. The full variable domain, with the rest looked up from reference TRBV18 and TRBJ1-1, is NAGVMQNPRHLVRRRGQEARLRCSPMKGHSHVYWYRQLPEEGLKFMVYLQKENIIDESGMPKERFSAEFPKEGPSILRIQQVVRGDSAAYFCASSPQREFAEAFFGQGTRLTVV.